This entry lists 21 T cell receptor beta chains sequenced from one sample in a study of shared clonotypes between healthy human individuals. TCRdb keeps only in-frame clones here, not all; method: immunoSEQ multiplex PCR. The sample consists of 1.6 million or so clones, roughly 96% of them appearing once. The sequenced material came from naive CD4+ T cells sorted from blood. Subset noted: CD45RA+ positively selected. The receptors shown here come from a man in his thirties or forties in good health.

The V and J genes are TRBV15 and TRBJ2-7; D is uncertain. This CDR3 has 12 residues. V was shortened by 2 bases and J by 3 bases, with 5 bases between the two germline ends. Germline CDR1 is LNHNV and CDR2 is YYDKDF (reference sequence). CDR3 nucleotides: TGTGCCACCAGCAGACCGAACTACGAGCAGTACTTC. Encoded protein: CATSRPNYEQYF.

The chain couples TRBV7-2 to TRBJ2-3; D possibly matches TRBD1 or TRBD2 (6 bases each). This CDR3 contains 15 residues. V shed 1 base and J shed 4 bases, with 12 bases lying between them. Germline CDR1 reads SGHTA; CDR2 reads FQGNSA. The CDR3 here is CASSLGGAGPDTQYF. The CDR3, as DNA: TGTGCCAGCAGCTTAGGGGGGGCGGGCCCAGATACGCAGTATTTT.

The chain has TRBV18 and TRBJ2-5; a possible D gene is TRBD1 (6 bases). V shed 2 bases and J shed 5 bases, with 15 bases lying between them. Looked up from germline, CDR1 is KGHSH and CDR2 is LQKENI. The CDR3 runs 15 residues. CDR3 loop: CASSPISQGGETQYF. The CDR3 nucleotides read TGTGCCAGCTCACCAATCTCACAGGGCGGTGAGACCCAGTACTTC. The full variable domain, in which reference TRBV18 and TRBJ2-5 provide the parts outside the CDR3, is NAGVMQNPRHLVRRRGQEARLRCSPMKGHSHVYWYRQLPEEGLKFMVYLQKENIIDESGMPKERFSAEFPKEGPSILRIQQVVRGDSAAYFCASSPISQGGETQYFGPGTRLLVL.

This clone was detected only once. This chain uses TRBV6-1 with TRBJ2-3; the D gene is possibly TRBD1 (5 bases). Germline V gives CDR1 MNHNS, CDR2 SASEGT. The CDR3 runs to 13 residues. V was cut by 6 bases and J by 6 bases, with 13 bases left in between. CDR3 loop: CASSSGLEDTQYF. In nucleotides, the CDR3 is TGTGCCAGCAGCTCAGGGTTGGAGGATACGCAGTATTTT.

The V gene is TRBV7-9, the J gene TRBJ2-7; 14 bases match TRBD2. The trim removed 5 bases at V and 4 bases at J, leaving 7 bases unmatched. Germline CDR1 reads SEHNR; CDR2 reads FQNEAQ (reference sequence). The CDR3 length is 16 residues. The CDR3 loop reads CASSRTSGRSLYEQYF. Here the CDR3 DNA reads TGTGCCAGCAGCCGGACTAGCGGGAGGTCCTTGTACGAGCAGTACTTC.

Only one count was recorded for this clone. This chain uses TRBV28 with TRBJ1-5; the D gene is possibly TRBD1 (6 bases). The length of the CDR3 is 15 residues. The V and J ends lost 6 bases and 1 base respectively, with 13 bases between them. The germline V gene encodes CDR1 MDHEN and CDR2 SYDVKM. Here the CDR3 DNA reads TGTGCCAGCAGGGGGGGCAGCTGGAGCAATCAGCCCCAGCATTTT. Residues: CASRGGSWSNQPQHF.

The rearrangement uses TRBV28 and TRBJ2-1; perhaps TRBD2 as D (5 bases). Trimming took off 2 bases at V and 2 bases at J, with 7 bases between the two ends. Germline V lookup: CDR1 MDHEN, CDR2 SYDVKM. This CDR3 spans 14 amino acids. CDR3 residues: CASSLVGAYNEQFF. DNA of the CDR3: TGTGCCAGCAGTTTAGTGGGAGCCTACAATGAGCAGTTCTTC. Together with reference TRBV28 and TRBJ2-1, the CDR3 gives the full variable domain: DVKVTQSSRYLVKRTGEKVFLECVQDMDHENMFWYRQDPGLGLRLIYFSYDVKMKEKGDIPEGYSVSREKKERFSLILESASTNQTSMYLCASSLVGAYNEQFFGPGTRLTVL.

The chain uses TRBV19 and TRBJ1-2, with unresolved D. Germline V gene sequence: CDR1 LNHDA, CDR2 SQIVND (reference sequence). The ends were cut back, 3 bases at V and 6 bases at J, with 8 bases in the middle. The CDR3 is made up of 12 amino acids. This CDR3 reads CASSMTDHGYTF. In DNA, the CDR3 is TGTGCCAGTAGTATGACGGACCATGGCTACACCTTC.

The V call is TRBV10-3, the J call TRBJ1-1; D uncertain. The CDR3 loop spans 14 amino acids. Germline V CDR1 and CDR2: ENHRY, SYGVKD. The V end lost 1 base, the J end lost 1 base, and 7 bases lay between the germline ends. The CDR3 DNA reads TGTGCCATCAGTGAGTTGAGGGAGAACACTGAAGCTTTCTTT. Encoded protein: CAISELRENTEAFF.

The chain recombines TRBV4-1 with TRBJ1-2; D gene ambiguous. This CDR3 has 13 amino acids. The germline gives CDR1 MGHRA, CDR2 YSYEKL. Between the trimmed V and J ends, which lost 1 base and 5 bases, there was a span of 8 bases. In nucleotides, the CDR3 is TGCGCCAGCAGCCAAGTCCCCGGGTATGGCTACACCTTC. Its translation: CASSQVPGYGYTF.

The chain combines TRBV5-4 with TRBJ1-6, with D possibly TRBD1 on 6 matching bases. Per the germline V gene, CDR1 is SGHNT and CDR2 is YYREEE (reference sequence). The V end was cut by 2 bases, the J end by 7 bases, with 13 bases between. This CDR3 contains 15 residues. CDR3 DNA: TGTGCCAGCAGCTTAAGGGGGGCAGGGAATTCACCCCTCCACTTT. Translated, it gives CASSLRGAGNSPLHF.

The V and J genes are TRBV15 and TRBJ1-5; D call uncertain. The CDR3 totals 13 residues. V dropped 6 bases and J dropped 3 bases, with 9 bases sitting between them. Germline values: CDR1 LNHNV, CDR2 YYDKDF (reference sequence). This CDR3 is CATRKGTNQPQHF. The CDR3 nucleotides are TGTGCCACCAGGAAGGGTACCAATCAGCCCCAGCATTTT.

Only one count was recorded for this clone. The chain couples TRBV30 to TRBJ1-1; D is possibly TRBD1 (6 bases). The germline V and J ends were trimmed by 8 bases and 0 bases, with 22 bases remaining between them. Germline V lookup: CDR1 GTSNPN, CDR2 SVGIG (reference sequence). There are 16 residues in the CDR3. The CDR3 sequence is CARNSGEVTMNTEAFF. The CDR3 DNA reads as TGTGCCAGGAATTCAGGGGAAGTGACCATGAACACTGAAGCTTTCTTT.

In DNA, the CDR3 is TGTGCCAGTAGTATTGTTAGCGGGAGAACCTATGAGCAGTTCTTC. Translating it yields CASSIVSGRTYEQFF. The chain joins TRBV19 to TRBJ2-1; 9 bases are a match to TRBD2. After removal of 3 bases from V and 8 bases from J, the junction contained 8 bases not matched to a gene. The CDR3 totals 15 residues. The germline V gene has CDR1 LNHDA and CDR2 SQIVND (reference sequence).

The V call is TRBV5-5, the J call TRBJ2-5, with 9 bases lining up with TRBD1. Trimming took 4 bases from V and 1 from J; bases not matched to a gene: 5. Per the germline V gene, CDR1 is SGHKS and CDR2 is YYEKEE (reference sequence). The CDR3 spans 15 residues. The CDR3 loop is CASSIPTGGQETQYF. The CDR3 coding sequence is TGTGCCAGCAGCATTCCGACAGGGGGCCAAGAGACCCAGTACTTC. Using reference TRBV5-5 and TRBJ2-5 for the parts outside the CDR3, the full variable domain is DAGVTQSPTHLIKTRGQQVTLRCSPISGHKSVSWYQQVLGQGPQFIFQYYEKEERGRGNFPDRFSARQFPNYSSELNVNALLLGDSALYLCASSIPTGGQETQYFGPGTRLLVL.

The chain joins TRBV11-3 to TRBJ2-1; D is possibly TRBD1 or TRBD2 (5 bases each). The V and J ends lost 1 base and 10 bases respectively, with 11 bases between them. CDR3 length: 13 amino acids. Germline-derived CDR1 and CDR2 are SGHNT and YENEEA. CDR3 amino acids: CASSLGGVGEQFF. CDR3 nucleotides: TGTGCCAGCAGCTTAGGAGGGGTGGGGGAGCAGTTCTTC.

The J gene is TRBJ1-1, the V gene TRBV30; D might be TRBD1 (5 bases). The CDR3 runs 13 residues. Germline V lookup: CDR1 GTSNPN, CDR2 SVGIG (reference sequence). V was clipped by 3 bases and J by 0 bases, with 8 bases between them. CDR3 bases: TGTGCCTGGAGGGGGGGACTGAACACTGAAGCTTTCTTT. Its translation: CAWRGGLNTEAFF.

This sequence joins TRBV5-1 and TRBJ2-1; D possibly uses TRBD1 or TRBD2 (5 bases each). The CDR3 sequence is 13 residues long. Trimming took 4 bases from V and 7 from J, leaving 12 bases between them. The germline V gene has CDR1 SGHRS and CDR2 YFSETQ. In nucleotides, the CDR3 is TGCGCCAGCAGCACGGGACCTTCAAATGAGCAGTTCTTC. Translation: CASSTGPSNEQFF.

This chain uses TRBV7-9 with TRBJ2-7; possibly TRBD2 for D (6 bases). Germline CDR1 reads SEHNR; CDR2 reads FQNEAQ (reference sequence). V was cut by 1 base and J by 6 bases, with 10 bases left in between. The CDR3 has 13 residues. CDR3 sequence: CASSLGRGGEQYF. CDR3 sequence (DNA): TGTGCCAGCAGCTTAGGTCGGGGAGGCGAGCAGTACTTC.

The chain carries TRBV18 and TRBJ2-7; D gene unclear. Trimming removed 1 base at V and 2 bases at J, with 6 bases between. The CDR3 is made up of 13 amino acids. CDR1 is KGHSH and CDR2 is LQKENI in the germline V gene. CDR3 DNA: TGTGCCAGCTCACCACGGCCGACCTACGAGCAGTACTTC. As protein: CASSPRPTYEQYF. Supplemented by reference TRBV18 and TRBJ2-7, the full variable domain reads NAGVMQNPRHLVRRRGQEARLRCSPMKGHSHVYWYRQLPEEGLKFMVYLQKENIIDESGMPKERFSAEFPKEGPSILRIQQVVRGDSAAYFCASSPRPTYEQYFGPGTRLTVT.

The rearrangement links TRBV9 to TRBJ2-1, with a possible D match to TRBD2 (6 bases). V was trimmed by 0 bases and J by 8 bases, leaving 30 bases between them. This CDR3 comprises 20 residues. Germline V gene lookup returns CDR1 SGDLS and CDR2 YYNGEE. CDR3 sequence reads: CASSVAGASPVGSSLDEQFF. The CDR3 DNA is TGTGCCAGCAGCGTAGCCGGGGCGAGCCCTGTCGGGAGTTCTCTAGATGAGCAGTTCTTC.